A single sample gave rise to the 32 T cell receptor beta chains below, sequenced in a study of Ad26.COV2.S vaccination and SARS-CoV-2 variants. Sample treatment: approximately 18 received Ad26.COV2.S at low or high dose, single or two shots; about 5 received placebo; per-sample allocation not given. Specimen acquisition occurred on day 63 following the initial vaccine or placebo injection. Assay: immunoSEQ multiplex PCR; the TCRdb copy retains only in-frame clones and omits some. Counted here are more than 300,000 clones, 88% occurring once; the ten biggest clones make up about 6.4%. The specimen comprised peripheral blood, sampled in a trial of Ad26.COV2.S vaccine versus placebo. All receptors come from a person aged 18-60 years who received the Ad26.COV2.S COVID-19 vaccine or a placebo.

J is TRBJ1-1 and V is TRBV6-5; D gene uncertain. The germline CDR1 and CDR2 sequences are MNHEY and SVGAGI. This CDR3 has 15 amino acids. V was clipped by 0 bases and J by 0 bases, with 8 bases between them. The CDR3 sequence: CASSYSQAMNTEAFF. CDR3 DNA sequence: TGTGCCAGCAGTTACTCGCAGGCAATGAACACTGAAGCTTTCTTT.

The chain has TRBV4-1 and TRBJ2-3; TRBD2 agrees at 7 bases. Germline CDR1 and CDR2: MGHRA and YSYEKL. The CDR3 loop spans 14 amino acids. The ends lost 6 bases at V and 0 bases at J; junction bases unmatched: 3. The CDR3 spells CASRASGSTDTQYF. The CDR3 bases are TGCGCCAGCAGGGCTAGCGGAAGCACAGATACGCAGTATTTT.

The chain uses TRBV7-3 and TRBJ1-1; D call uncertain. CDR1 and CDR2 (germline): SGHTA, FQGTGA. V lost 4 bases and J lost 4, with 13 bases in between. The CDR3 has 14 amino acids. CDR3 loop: CASSSKGRSTEAFF. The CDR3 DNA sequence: TGTGCCAGCAGCTCTAAGGGCCGAAGCACTGAAGCTTTCTTT.

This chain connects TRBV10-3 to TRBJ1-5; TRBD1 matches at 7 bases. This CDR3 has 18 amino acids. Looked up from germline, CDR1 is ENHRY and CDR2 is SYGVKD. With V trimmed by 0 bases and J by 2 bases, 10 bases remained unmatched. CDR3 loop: CAISESFTDRVGNQPQHF. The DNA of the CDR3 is TGTGCCATCAGTGAGTCTTTTACAGACAGGGTTGGCAATCAGCCCCAGCATTTT.

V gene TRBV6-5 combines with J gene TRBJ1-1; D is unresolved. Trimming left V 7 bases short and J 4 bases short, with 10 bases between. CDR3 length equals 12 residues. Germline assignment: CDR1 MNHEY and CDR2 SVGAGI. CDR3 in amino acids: CASTTVGTEAFF. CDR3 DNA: TGTGCCAGCACCACGGTGGGCACTGAAGCTTTCTTT.

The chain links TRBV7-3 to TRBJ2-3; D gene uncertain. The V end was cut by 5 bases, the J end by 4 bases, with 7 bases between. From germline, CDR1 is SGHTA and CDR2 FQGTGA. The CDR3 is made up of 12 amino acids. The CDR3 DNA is TGTGCCAGCAGCGCTCTAGCAGATACGCAGTATTTT. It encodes CASSALADTQYF.

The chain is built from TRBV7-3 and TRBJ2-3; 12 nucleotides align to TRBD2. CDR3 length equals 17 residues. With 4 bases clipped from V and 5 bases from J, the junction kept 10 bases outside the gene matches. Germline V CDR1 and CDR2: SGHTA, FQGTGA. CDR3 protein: CASSSRRASGREDTQYF. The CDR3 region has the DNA TGTGCCAGCAGCTCCCGCCGGGCTAGCGGGAGGGAAGATACGCAGTATTTT.

The CDR3 loop is CASSLIGSYNEQFF. As DNA, the CDR3 is TGTGCCAGCAGCCTAATAGGATCCTACAATGAGCAGTTCTTC. The J gene is TRBJ2-1, the V gene TRBV27; D not certain. Deletions cut 6 bases from V and 1 base from J, with 10 bases between. CDR1 and CDR2 from the germline V gene are MNHEY and SMNVEV (reference sequence). CDR3 size: 14 residues.

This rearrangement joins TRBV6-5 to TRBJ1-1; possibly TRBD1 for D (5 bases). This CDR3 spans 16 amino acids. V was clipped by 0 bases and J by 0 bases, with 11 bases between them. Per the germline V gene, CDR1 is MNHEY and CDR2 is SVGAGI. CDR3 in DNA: TGTGCCAGCAGTTACTCAGGGACGGCCATGAACACTGAAGCTTTCTTT. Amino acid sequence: CASSYSGTAMNTEAFF.

As DNA, the CDR3 is TGTGCCAGCAGCTTCGGCAGCGGGTACCAAGAGACCCAGTACTTC. This sequence encodes CASSFGSGYQETQYF. The chain combines TRBV7-3 with TRBJ2-5, with D possibly matching TRBD2 (6 bases). Germline assignment: CDR1 SGHTA and CDR2 FQGTGA. The CDR3 has 15 residues. The V end was cut by 3 bases, the J end by 0 bases, with 11 bases between.

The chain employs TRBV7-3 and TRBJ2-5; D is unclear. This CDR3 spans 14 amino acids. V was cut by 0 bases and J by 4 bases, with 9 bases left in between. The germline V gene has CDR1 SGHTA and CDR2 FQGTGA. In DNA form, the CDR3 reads TGTGCCAGCAGCTTAACTAACATAGGAGAGACCCAGTACTTC. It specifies CASSLTNIGETQYF.

The CDR3 spells CASSHIGARDTQYF. DNA of the CDR3: TGTGCCAGCAGCCATATAGGGGCTAGGGATACGCAGTATTTT. The chain has TRBV14 and TRBJ2-3, with D perhaps TRBD1 (5 bases). This CDR3 contains 14 residues. Germline V gene data show CDR1 as SGHDN and CDR2 as FVKESK. Trimming removed 3 bases from V and 6 bases from J, with 13 bases in between.

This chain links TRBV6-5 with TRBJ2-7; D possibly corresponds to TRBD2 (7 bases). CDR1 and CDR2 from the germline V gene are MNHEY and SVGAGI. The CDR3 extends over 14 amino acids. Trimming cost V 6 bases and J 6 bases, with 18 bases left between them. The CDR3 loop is CASRREGGGSEQYF. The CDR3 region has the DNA TGTGCCAGCAGGAGAGAGGGGGGAGGGAGCGAGCAGTACTTC.

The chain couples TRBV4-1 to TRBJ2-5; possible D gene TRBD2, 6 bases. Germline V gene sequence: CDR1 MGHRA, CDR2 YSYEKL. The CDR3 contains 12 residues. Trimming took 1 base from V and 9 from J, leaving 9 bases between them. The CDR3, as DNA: TGCGCCAGCAGCCAAGCGGGCGGGGCCCAGTACTTC. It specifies CASSQAGGAQYF.

In nucleotides, the CDR3 is TGTGCCAGCAGCTTCATTGCCTACGAGCAGTACTTC. Protein product: CASSFIAYEQYF. This chain joins TRBV5-6 and TRBJ2-7; D is undetermined. Germline-derived CDR1 and CDR2 are SGHDT and YYEEEE. The length of the CDR3 is 12 residues. With 2 bases removed from V and 2 bases from J, the gap between germline ends came to 5 bases.

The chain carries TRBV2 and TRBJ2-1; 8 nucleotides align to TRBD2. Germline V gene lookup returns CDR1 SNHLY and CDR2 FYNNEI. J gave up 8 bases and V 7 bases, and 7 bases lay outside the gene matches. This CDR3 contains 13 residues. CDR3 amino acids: CASIKRESDEQFF. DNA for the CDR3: TGTGCCAGCATTAAGCGGGAGTCGGATGAGCAGTTCTTC.

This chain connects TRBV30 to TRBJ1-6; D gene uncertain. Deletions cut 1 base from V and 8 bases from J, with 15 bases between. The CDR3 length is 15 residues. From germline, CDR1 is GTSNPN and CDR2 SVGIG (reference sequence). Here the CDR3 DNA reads TGTGCCTGGAGTGGGCCCTTTGGGAAGCATTCACCCCTCCACTTT. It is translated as CAWSGPFGKHSPLHF.

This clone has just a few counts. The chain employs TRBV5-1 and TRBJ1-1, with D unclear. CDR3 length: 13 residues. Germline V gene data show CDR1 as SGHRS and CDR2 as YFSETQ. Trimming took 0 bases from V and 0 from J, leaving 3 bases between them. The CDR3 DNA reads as TGCGCCAGCAGCTTGGGGGTGAACACTGAAGCTTTCTTT. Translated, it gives CASSLGVNTEAFF.

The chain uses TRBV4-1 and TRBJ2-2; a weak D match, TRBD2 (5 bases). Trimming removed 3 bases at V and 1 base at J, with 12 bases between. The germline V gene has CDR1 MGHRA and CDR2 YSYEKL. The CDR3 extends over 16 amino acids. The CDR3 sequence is CASSHRGEGNTGELFF. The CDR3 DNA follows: TGCGCCAGCAGCCACCGGGGTGAAGGGAACACCGGGGAGCTGTTTTTT.

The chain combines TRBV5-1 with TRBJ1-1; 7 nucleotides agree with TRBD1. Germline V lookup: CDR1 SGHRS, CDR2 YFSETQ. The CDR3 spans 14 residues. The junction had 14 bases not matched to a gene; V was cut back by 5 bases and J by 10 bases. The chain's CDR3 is CASRGFDRAGGAFF. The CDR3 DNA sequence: TGCGCCAGCAGGGGGTTCGACAGGGCGGGTGGAGCTTTCTTT.

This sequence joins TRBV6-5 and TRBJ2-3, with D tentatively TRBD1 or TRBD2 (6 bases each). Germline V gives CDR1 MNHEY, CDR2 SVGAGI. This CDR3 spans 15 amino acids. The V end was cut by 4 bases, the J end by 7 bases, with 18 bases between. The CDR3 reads CASSSTSRGLNTQYF. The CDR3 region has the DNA TGTGCCAGCAGTTCTACTAGCAGGGGCCTCAATACGCAGTATTTT.

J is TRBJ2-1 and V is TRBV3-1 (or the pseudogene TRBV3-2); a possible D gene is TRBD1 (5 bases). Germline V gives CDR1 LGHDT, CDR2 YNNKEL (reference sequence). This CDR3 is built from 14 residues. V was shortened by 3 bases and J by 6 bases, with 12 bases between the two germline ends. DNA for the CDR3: TGTGCCAGCAGCCATAAGGGGCCTTTCAATGAGCAGTTCTTC. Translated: CASSHKGPFNEQFF.

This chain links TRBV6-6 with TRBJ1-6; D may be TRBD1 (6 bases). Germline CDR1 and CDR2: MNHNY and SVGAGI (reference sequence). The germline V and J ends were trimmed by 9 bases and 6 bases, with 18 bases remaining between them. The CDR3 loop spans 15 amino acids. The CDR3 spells CASLGGSSSNSPLHF. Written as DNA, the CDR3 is TGTGCCAGTCTCGGGGGCAGTTCCAGTAATTCACCCCTCCACTTT.

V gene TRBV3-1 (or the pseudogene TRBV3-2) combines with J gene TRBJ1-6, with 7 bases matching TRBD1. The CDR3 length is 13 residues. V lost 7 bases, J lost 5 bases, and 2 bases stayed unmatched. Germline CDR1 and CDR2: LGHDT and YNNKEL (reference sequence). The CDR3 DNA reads TGTGCCAGCACACAGGGGAATAATTCACCCCTCCACTTT. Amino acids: CASTQGNNSPLHF.

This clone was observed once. Written as DNA, the CDR3 is TGTGCCAGCAGCTTAACGGCGGATACGCAGTATTTT. Residues: CASSLTADTQYF. V gene TRBV7-3 combines with J gene TRBJ2-3; D unresolved. There are 12 residues in the CDR3. The germline V gene has CDR1 SGHTA and CDR2 FQGTGA. Trimming took 0 bases from V and 6 from J, leaving 4 bases between them.

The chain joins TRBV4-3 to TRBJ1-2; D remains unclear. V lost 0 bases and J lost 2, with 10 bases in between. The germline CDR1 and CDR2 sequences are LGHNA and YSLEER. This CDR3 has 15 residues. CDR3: CASSQENRQNYGYTF. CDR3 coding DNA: TGCGCCAGCAGCCAAGAAAATCGGCAGAACTATGGCTACACCTTC.

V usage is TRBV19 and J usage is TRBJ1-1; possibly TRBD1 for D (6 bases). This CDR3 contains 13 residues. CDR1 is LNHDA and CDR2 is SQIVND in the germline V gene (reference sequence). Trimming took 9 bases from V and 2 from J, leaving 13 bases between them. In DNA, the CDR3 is TGTGCCAGCCAAGGGACACTAAACACTGAAGCTTTCTTT. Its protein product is CASQGTLNTEAFF.

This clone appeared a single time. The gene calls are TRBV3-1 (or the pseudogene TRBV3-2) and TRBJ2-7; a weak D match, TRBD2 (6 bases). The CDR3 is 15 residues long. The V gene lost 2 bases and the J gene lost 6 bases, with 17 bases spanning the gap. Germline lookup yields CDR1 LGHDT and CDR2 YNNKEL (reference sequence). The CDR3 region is CASSQYRGTPSEQYF. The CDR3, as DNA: TGTGCCAGCAGCCAATACCGGGGGACCCCCAGCGAGCAGTACTTC.

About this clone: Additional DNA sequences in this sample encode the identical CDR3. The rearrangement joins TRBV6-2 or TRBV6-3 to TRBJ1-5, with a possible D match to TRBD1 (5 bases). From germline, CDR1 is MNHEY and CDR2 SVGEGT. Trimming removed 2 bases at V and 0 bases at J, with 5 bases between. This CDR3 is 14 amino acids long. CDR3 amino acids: CASSYDSSNQPQHF. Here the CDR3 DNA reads TGTGCCAGCAGTTACGACAGTAGCAATCAGCCCCAGCATTTT.

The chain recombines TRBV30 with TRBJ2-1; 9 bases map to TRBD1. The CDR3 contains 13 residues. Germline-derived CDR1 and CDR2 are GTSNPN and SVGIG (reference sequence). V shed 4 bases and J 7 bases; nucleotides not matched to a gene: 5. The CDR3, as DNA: TGTGCCTGGAAAAGGACAGGGGTTAATGAGCAGTTCTTC. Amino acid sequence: CAWKRTGVNEQFF.

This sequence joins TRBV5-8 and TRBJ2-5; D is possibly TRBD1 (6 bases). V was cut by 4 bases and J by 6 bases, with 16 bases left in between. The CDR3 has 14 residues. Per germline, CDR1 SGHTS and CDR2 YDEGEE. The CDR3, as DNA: TGTGCCAGCAGCGGGAAAACAGGGCTGCAGACCCAGTACTTC. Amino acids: CASSGKTGLQTQYF.

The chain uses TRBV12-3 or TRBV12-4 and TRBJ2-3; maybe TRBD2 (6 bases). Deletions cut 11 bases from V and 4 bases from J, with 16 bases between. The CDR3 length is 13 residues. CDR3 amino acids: CASGTGNSDTQYF. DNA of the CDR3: TGTGCCTCCGGGACTGGCAACTCAGATACGCAGTATTTT.